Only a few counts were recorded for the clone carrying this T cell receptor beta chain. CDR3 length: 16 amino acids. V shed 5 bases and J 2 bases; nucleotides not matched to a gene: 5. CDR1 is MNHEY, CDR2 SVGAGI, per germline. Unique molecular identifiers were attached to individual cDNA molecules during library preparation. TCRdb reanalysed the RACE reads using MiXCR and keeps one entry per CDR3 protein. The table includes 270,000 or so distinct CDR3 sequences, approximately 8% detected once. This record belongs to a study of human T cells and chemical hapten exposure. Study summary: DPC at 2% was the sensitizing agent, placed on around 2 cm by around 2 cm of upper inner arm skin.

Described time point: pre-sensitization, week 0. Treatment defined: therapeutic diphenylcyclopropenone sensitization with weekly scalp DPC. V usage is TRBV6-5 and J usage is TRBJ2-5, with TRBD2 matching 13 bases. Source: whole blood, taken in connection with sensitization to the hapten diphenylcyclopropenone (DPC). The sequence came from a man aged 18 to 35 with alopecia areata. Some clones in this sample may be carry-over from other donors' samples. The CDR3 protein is CASSHTSGGDQETQYF. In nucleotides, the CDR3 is TGTGCCAGCAGTCACACTAGCGGGGGGGATCAAGAGACCCAGTACTTC.